This record covers a single T cell receptor beta chain. What it binds is not known. These data are taken from a study of T cells in localized non-small cell lung cancer. Clones were read by immunoSEQ multiplex PCR, and TCRdb kept only the in-frame ones, dropping some. The table records 20,000 to 30,000 clones, more than 85% of them present only once. Germline V gene sequence: CDR1 MNHEY, CDR2 SVGAGI. V was pared by 5 bases and J by 4 bases, with 11 bases between. This CDR3 comprises 14 residues. Study-wide points: Among blood samples, higher T cell density accompanied longer overall survival. Researchers found a median around 59 of the top 100 tumor clones in adjacent lung.

The chain is built from TRBV6-5 and TRBJ1-4, with no clear D. The TCR originated in a male donor aged 60 or older with stage I squamous cell lung carcinoma. Source: peripheral blood, taken before any cancer treatment. CDR3 DNA sequence: TGTGCCAGCAGTGGAAGGGTAAGTAATGAAAAACTGTTTTTT. Residues: CASSGRVSNEKLFF.